Below are 16 T cell receptor beta chains sequenced from a single sample in a study of CD8 T cells in ankylosing spondylitis. TCRdb passed the 5' RACE reads through MiXCR, listing each CDR3 protein once. Of about 260,000 distinct CDR3 sequences in the sample, about 24% are singletons; the top ten hold approximately 0.61%. The sample consisted of blood, either unsorted or a sorted T cell fraction (not recorded which). Receptors originate from a male donor with ankylosing spondylitis or in good health (not recorded which).

This clonotype came up many times. V and J are TRBV6-1 and TRBJ2-6; D gene unclear. Germline CDR1 is MNHNS and CDR2 is SASEGT. CDR3 length: 15 residues. Between the trimmed V and J ends, which lost 7 bases and 1 base, there was a span of 11 bases. In nucleotides, the CDR3 is TGTGCCAGCACGTATAGAAGTTCTGGGGCCAACGTCCTGACTTTC. Encoded protein: CASTYRSSGANVLTF.

This clonotype was observed at least ten times. J is TRBJ2-5 and V is TRBV7-2; TRBD2 matches 10 bases. Germline V gene lookup returns CDR1 SGHTA and CDR2 FQGNSA. Trimming took 1 base from V and 14 from J; bases not matched to a gene: 10. The CDR3 is 14 residues long. CDR3 sequence (DNA): TGTGCCAGCAGCTTAGGTGTTCCCCTAGCGGGGGCATACTTC. It encodes CASSLGVPLAGAYF.

This clonotype was counted only a few times. The gene calls are TRBV20-1 and TRBJ2-3; 9 positions match TRBD1. CDR1 is DFQATT, CDR2 SNEGSKA, per germline (reference sequence). This CDR3 is 14 amino acids long. J was trimmed by 4 bases and V by 5 bases; bases with no gene match: 7. CDR3 nucleotides: TGCAGTGCTGGACAGGGGAAGAGGGCAGATACGCAGTATTTT. Protein sequence: CSAGQGKRADTQYF.

This clonotype was counted only a few times. The chain is built from TRBV20-1 and TRBJ2-7; the match to TRBD1 covers 8 bases. There are 14 residues in the CDR3. Germline CDR1 reads DFQATT; CDR2 reads SNEGSKA (reference sequence). V gave up 5 bases and J gave up 2 bases; unmatched junction bases: 8. CDR3 loop: CSAPRQGPTYEQYF. CDR3 DNA sequence: TGCAGTGCTCCACGACAGGGGCCGACCTACGAGCAGTACTTC.

This clonotype has a count of ten or more. The V gene is TRBV6-5, the J gene TRBJ2-2, with a weak D call TRBD2 (6 bases). V lost 4 bases, J lost 6 bases, and 18 bases lay in between. CDR1 MNHEY and CDR2 SVGAGI come from the germline V gene. The CDR3 runs 16 residues. CDR3 coding DNA: TGTGCCAGCAGTTCCCACGGAGGGGAAAAGGCCGGGGAGCTGTTTTTT. Translated, it gives CASSSHGGEKAGELFF.

The chain carries TRBV20-1 and TRBJ1-1; D unclear. The CDR3 contains 13 residues. Germline assignment: CDR1 DFQATT and CDR2 SNEGSKA (reference sequence). The CDR3 reads CSPEVGVTTEAFF. The DNA of the CDR3 is TGCAGCCCCGAGGTCGGGGTAACAACTGAAGCTTTCTTT.

The chain joins TRBV11-3 to TRBJ2-1; unclear D gene. The CDR3 consists of 15 residues. The germline V gene has CDR1 SGHNT and CDR2 YENEEA. V lost 5 bases and J lost 4, with 15 bases in between. The CDR3 region is CASSLHSSGYNEQFF. CDR3 DNA sequence: TGTGCCAGCAGCCTCCACAGCTCCGGGTACAATGAGCAGTTCTTC.

At least ten counts were recorded for this clonotype. V and J are TRBV20-1 and TRBJ1-3; D unresolved. The CDR3 runs 12 residues. Germline lookup yields CDR1 DFQATT and CDR2 SNEGSKA (reference sequence). Trimming removed 3 bases at V and 7 bases at J, with 10 bases between. CDR3 region: CSASRLRNTIYF. Written as DNA, the CDR3 is TGCAGTGCTAGTAGGCTGAGGAACACCATATATTTT.

The gene calls are TRBV7-8 and TRBJ1-2; D is undetermined. The CDR3 totals 13 residues. V lost 6 bases and J lost 3, with 11 bases in between. Germline assignment: CDR1 SGHVS and CDR2 FQNEAQ. DNA of the CDR3: TGTGCCAGCAGGGGGTTGGGCGACTATGGCTACACCTTC. Translated, it gives CASRGLGDYGYTF.

The V gene is TRBV20-1, the J gene TRBJ1-2; D is possibly TRBD1 (5 bases). V was trimmed by 3 bases and J by 10 bases, leaving 9 bases between them. Germline loops: CDR1 DFQATT, CDR2 SNEGSKA (reference sequence). This CDR3 contains 10 residues. The CDR3 here is CSASGTTYTF. The CDR3 bases are TGCAGTGCTAGTGGGACTACCTACACCTTC.

There are a few counts of this clonotype. The rearrangement uses TRBV20-1 and TRBJ1-2; D is perhaps TRBD1 (6 bases). The ends were cut back, 0 bases at V and 8 bases at J, with 19 bases in the middle. Germline V lookup: CDR1 DFQATT, CDR2 SNEGSKA (reference sequence). This CDR3 spans 15 amino acids. The CDR3 nucleotides are TGCAGTGCTAGAGATGTGGCGGGGGCAGGGAAAGGCTACACCTTC. It yields the protein CSARDVAGAGKGYTF.

V usage is TRBV15 and J usage is TRBJ2-7, with unresolved D. This CDR3 has 13 amino acids. Trimming removed 6 bases from V and 3 bases from J, with 12 bases in between. Germline V gene data show CDR1 as LNHNV and CDR2 as YYDKDF (reference sequence). CDR3 nucleotides: TGTGCCACCAGAAAACCCCCGAACTACGAGCAGTACTTC. It yields the protein CATRKPPNYEQYF.

This clonotype has only a few counts. V is TRBV20-1 and J is TRBJ1-1; 7 bases are a match to TRBD1. Germline V gives CDR1 DFQATT, CDR2 SNEGSKA (reference sequence). CDR3 size: 14 residues. V gave up 2 bases and J gave up 5 bases; unmatched junction bases: 8. CDR3 bases: TGCAGTGCTAGACGCATCCAGGGGGGAACTGAAGCTTTCTTT. It encodes CSARRIQGGTEAFF.

This clonotype was observed many times. The chain's CDR3 is CASSRPGGLNEQFF. The CDR3 DNA sequence: TGCGCCAGCAGTAGGCCGGGGGGCCTCAATGAGCAGTTCTTC. The V call is TRBV10-2, the J call TRBJ2-1; D is perhaps TRBD2 (7 bases). CDR3 length: 14 amino acids. The germline V and J ends were trimmed by 5 bases and 6 bases, with 14 bases remaining between them. Germline lookup yields CDR1 WSHSY and CDR2 SAAADI.

The chain joins TRBV14 to TRBJ2-1; D possibly uses TRBD1 or TRBD2 (5 bases each). Germline V CDR1 and CDR2: SGHDN, FVKESK. The CDR3 sequence is 13 residues long. The germline V and J ends were trimmed by 5 bases and 10 bases, with 15 bases remaining between them. The CDR3 sequence is CASSSRGRSEQFF. CDR3 nucleotide sequence: TGTGCCAGCAGCTCCCGGGGCAGAAGCGAGCAGTTCTTC. Drawing the rest from reference TRBV14 and TRBJ2-1, the complete variable domain is EAGVTQFPSHSVIEKGQTVTLRCDPISGHDNLYWYRRVMGKEIKFLLHFVKESKQDESGMPNNRFLAERTGGTYSTLKVQPAELEDSGVYFCASSSRGRSEQFFGPGTRLTVL.

This sequence joins TRBV28 and TRBJ1-5; D gene unclear. Germline lookup yields CDR1 MDHEN and CDR2 SYDVKM. The CDR3 totals 14 residues. The ends were cut back, 4 bases at V and 0 bases at J, with 7 bases in the middle. The CDR3 loop is CASSSTSSNQPQHF. The CDR3 nucleotides read TGTGCCAGCAGTTCTACAAGTAGCAATCAGCCCCAGCATTTT.